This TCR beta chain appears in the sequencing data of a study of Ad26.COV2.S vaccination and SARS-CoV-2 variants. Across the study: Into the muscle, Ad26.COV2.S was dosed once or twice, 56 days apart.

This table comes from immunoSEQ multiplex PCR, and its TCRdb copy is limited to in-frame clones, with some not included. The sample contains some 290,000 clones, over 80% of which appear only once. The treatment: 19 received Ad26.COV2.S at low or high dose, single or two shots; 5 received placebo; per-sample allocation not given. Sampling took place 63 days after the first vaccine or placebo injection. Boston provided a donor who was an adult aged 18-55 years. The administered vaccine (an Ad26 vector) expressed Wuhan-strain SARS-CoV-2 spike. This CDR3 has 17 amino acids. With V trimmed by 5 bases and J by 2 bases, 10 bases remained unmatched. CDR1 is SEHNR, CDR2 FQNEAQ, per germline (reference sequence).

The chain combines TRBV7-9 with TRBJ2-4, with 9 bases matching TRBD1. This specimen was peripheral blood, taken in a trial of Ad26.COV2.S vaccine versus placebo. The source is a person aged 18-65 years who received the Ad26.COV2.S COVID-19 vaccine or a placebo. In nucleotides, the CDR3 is TGTGCCAGCAGCCCACAGGGGGGACAGGGAACCAAAAACATTCAGTACTTC. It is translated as CASSPQGGQGTKNIQYF. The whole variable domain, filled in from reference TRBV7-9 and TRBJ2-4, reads DTGVSQNPRHKITKRGQNVTFRCDPISEHNRLYWYRQTLGQGPEFLTYFQNEAQLEKSRLLSDRFSAERPKGSFSTLEIQRTEQGDSAMYLCASSPQGGQGTKNIQYFGAGTRLSVL.